This is a list of T cell receptor beta chains from one sample in a study of cytomegalovirus exposure and HLA in healthy donors. The protocol was immunoSEQ multiplex PCR, while the TCRdb copy is restricted to in-frame clones and leaves out a portion. Of 100,000 or so clones listed, over 80% are singletons. Sequenced input: PBMCs. The receptors originated from a man aged 35-49 years in good health and CMV-seronegative. Both conserved end residues are part of each CDR3. D genes are given only for firm matches. Clone size is not always given. Where it is, it says once, few, many or a class for expanded clones.

j_call | clone_size | v_call | d_call | cdr3_nt | cdr3_aa
TRBJ2-1 | NA | TRBV7-9 | TRBD2 | TGTGCCAGCAGGCCCCTGGGAGGGTTAAGGTACAATGAGCAGTTCTTC | CASRPLGGLRYNEQFF
TRBJ1-1 | NA | TRBV30 | NA | TGTGCCTGGATGGGTGGGCACACTGAAGCTTTCTTT | CAWMGGHTEAFF
TRBJ2-3 | few | TRBV25-1 | TRBD1 | TGTGCCAGCAGTGGGACAGGGCCCGATCACCGCACAGATACGCAGTATTTT | CASSGTGPDHRTDTQYF
TRBJ2-1 | few | TRBV7-3 | TRBD1 | TGTGCCAGCAGCTTAATGGCAGGGGGCGTGTACAATGAGCAGTTCTTC | CASSLMAGGVYNEQFF
TRBJ2-7 | NA | TRBV21-1 | NA | TGTGCCAGCAGCAAAGAGACTTTTAACGCGGCAGGGAGGAGAATCCGGGGATGGTACGAGCAGTACTTC | CASSKETFNAAGRRIRGWYEQYF
TRBJ2-3 | NA | TRBV7-3 | TRBD2 | TGTGCCAGCAGCTTAAACGCGGGGGGGCCAGATACGCAGTATTTT | CASSLNAGGPDTQYF
TRBJ1-1 | NA | TRBV27 | NA | TGTGCCAGCAGTTTATCCCTTTCGGAAGGGGTGAACACTGAAGCTTTCTTT | CASSLSLSEGVNTEAFF
TRBJ2-3 | NA | TRBV5-8 | TRBD1 | TGTGCCAGCAGCAACAGGGGGCAAACGCAGTATTTT | CASSNRGQTQYF
TRBJ1-2 | NA | TRBV18 | NA | TGTGCCAGCTCACCACCTATGGCACGCTATGGCTACACCTTC | CASSPPMARYGYTF
TRBJ1-3 | NA | TRBV18 | NA | TGTGCCAGCTCACCACCAGCGACCTCTGGAAACACCATATATTTT | CASSPPATSGNTIYF
TRBJ1-2 | NA | TRBV21-1 | NA | TGTGCCAGCATTTGGACAGGAGGGGACTTTTTGGGCTACACCTTC | CASIWTGGDFLGYTF